This T cell receptor beta chain stems from a study of cytomegalovirus exposure and HLA in healthy donors. PCR used 60 Vbeta primers and 13 Jbeta primers. TCRdb's table, derived via immunoSEQ multiplex PCR, lists solely in-frame clones and lacks some. Counted here are around 94,000 clones, 60% to 85% occurring once; the ten biggest clones make up 4.6%. Per the germline V gene, CDR1 is SGHDT and CDR2 is YYEEEE. The CDR3 has 17 residues. Specimen: PBMCs. This receptor was taken from a woman aged 40 to 49 in good health and CMV-seropositive. The chain combines TRBV5-6 with TRBJ2-5, with D possibly TRBD2 on 5 matching bases. The tail of the sequence fits TRBJ2-7 better, so the J call may be wrong. The CDR3 DNA is TGTGCCAGCAGCTTGCGCCTGGGGAGTTTTAGTAACTACGAGCAGTACTTC. It translates to CASSLRLGSFSNYEQYF.